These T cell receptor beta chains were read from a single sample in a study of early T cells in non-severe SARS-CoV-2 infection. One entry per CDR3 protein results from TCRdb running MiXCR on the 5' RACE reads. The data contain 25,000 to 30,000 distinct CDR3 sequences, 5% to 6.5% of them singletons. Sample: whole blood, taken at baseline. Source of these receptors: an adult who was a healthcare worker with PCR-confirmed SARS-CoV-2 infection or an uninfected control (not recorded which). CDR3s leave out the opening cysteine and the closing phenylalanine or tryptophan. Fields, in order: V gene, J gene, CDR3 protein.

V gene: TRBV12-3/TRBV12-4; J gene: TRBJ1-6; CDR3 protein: ASSPGGSPLH
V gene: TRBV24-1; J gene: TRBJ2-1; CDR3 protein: ATSDGGAGNEQF
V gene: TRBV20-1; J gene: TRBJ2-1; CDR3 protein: STLAAGPQFDNEQF
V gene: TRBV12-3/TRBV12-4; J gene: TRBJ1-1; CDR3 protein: ASSLSQGIEAF
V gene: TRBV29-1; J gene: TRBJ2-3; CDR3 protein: SVLWAQGGADTQY
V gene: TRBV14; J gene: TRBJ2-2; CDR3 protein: ASSPRTDLRTGELF
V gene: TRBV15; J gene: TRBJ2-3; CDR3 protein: ATSRGGIRTDTQY
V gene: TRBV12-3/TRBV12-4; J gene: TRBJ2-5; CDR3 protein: ASRPMGSQETQY
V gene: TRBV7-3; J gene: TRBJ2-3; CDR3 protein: ASSFGWTSTDTQY
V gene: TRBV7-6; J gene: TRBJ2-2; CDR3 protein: ASSSRENTGELF
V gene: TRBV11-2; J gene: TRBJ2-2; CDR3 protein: ASSLGPNTGELF
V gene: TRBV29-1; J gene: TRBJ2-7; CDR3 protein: SVATGVGQY
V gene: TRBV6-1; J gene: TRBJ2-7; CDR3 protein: ASSEALRGEQY